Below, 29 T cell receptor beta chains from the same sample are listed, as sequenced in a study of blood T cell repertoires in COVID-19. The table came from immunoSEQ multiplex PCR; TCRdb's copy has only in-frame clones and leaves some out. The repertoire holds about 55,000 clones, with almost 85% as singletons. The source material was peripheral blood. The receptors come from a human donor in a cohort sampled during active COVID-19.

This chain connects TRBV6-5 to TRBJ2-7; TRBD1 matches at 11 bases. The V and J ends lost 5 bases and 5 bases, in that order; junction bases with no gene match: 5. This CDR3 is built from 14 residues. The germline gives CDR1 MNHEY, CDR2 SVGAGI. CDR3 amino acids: CASSLGQGAHEQYF. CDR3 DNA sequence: TGTGCCAGCAGTCTTGGACAGGGGGCCCACGAGCAGTACTTC.

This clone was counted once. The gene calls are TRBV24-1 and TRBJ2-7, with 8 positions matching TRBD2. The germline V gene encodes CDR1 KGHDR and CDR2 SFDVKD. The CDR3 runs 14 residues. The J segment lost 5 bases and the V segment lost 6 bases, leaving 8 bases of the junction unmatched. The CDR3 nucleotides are TGTGCCACCAGTTCCAGCGGGAGAAGGAACGAGCAGTACTTC. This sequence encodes CATSSSGRRNEQYF.

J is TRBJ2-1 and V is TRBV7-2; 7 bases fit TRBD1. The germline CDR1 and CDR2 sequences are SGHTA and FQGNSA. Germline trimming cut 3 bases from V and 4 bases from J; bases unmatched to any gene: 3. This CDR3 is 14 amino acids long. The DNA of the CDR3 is TGTGCCAGCAGCTTCCCAGGGGGTTACAATGAGCAGTTCTTC. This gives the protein CASSFPGGYNEQFF.

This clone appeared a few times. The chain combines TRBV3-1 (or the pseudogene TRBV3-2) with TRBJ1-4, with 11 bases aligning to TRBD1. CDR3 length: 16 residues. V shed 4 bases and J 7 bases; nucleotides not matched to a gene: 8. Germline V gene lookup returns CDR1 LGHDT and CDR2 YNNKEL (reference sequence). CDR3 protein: CASSLGQGAGGEKLFF. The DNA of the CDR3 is TGTGCCAGCAGCCTAGGACAGGGGGCGGGCGGTGAAAAACTGTTTTTT.

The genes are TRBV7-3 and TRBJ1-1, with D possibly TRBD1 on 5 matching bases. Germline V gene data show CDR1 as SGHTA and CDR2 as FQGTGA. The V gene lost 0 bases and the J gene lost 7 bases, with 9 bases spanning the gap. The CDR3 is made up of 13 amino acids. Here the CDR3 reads CASSLTAGGEAFF. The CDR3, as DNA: TGTGCCAGCAGCTTAACGGCGGGGGGTGAAGCTTTCTTT.

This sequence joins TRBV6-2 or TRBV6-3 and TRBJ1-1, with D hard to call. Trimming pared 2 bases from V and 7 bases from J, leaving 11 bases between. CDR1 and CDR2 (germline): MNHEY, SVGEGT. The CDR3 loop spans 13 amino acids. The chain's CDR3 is CASSYSRSVEAFF. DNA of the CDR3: TGTGCCAGCAGTTACAGCCGGAGTGTTGAAGCTTTCTTT.

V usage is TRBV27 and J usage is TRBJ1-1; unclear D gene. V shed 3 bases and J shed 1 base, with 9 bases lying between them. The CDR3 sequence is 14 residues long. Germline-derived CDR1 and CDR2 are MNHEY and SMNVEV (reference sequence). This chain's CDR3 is CASSLPEENTEAFF. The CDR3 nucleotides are TGTGCCAGCAGTTTGCCAGAGGAGAACACTGAAGCTTTCTTT.

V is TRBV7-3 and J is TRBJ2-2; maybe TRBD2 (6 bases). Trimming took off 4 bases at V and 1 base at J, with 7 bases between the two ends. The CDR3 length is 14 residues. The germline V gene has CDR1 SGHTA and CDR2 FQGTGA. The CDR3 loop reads CASSWGGNTGELFF. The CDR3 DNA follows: TGTGCCAGCAGCTGGGGAGGGAACACCGGGGAGCTGTTTTTT.

This CDR3 reads CATSRDLRRQGANSPLHF. The CDR3 nucleotides are TGTGCCACCAGCAGAGACTTACGTCGACAGGGGGCAAATTCACCCCTCCACTTT. The genes are TRBV15 and TRBJ1-6; TRBD1 matches at 10 bases. This CDR3 is 18 amino acids long. Unmatched junction bases numbered 9, after V lost 0 bases and J lost 7 bases. CDR1 is LNHNV, CDR2 YYDKDF, per germline (reference sequence).

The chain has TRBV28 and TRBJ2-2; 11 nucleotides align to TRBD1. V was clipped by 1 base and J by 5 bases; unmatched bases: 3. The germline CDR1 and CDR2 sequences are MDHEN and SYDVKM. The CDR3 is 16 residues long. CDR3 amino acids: CASSLSGQGVTGELFF. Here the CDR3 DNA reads TGTGCCAGCAGTTTATCGGGACAGGGGGTAACCGGGGAGCTGTTTTTT. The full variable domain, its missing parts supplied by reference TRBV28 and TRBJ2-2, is DVKVTQSSRYLVKRTGEKVFLECVQDMDHENMFWYRQDPGLGLRLIYFSYDVKMKEKGDIPEGYSVSREKKERFSLILESASTNQTSMYLCASSLSGQGVTGELFFGEGSRLTVL.

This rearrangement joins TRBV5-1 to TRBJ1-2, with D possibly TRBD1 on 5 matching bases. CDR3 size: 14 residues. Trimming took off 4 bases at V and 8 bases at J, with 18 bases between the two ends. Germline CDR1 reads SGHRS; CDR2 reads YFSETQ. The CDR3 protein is CASSAGSGTQGYTF. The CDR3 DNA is TGCGCCAGCAGCGCGGGATCCGGGACGCAAGGCTACACCTTC.

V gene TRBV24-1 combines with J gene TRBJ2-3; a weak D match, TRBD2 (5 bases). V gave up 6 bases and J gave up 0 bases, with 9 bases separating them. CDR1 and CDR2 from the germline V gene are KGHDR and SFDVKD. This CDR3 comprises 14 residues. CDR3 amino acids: CATSPGFSTDTQYF. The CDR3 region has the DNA TGTGCCACCAGTCCGGGGTTTAGCACAGATACGCAGTATTTT.

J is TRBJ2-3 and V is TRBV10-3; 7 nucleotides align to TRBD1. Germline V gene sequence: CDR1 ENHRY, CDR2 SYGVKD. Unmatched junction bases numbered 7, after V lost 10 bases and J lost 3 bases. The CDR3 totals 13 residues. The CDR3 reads CATLGGLTDTQYF. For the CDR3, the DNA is TGTGCCACCCTAGGGGGCTTAACAGATACGCAGTATTTT.

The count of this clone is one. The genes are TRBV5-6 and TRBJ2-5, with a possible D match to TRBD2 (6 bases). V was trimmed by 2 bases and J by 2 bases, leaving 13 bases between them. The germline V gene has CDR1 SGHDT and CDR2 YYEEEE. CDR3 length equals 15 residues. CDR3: CASSFIQGGQETQYF. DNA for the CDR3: TGTGCCAGCAGCTTTATCCAGGGAGGTCAAGAGACCCAGTACTTC.

The CDR3 nucleotides are TGCGCCAGCAGTCGTCCCGGGACAGGGGTTTACAATGAGCAGTTCTTC. Encoded protein: CASSRPGTGVYNEQFF. The rearrangement uses TRBV10-2 and TRBJ2-1, with 10 bases matching TRBD1. The CDR3 contains 16 residues. Looked up from germline, CDR1 is WSHSY and CDR2 is SAAADI. V was pared by 5 bases and J by 4 bases, with 8 bases of the junction left unmatched.

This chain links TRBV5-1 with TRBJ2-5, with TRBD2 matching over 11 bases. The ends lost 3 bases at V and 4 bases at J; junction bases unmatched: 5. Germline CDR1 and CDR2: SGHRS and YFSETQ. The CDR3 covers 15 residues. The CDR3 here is CASSSIAGGGETQYF. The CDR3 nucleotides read TGCGCCAGCAGCTCCATAGCGGGAGGGGGAGAGACCCAGTACTTC.

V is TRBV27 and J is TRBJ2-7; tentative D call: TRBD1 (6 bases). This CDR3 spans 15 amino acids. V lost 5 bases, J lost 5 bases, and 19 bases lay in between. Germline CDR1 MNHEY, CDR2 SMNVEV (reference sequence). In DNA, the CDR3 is TGTGCCAGCAGTCCCACAAGTGGGGGCCGAAACGAGCAGTACTTC. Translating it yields CASSPTSGGRNEQYF.

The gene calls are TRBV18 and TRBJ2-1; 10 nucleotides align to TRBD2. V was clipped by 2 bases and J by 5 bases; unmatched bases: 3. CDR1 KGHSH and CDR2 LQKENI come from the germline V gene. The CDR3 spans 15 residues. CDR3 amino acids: CASSPVLAGNNEQFF. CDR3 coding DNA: TGTGCCAGCTCACCAGTACTAGCGGGGAACAATGAGCAGTTCTTC.

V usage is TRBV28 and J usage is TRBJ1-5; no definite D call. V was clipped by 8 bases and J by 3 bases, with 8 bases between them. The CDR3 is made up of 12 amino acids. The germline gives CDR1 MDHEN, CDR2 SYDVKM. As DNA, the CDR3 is TGTGCCAGCCGGTCCAACAATCAGCCCCAGCATTTT. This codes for CASRSNNQPQHF.

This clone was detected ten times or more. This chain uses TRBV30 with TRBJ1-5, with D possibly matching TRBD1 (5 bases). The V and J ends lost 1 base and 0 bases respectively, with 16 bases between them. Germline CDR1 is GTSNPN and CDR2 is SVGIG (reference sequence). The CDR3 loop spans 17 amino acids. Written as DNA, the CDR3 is TGTGCCTGGAGTGGTGAGGCAGGAGGGGTTAGCAATCAGCCCCAGCATTTT. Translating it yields CAWSGEAGGVSNQPQHF.

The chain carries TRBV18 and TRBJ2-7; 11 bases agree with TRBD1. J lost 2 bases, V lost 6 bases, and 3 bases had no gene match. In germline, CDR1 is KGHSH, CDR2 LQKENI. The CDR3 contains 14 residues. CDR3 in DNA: TGTGCCAGCTCGTCGGGACAGGGGGCCTACGAGCAGTACTTC. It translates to CASSSGQGAYEQYF.

The CDR3 DNA follows: TGTGCCAGCAGTGAATACGGAGGGGGGGCCGAGGAGACCCAGTACTTC. Its protein product is CASSEYGGGAEETQYF. V and J are TRBV25-1 and TRBJ2-5, with TRBD2 as a possible D gene (7 bases). The CDR3 covers 16 residues. Germline CDR1 and CDR2: MGHDK and SYGVNS. V was clipped by 0 bases and J by 5 bases, with 16 bases between them.

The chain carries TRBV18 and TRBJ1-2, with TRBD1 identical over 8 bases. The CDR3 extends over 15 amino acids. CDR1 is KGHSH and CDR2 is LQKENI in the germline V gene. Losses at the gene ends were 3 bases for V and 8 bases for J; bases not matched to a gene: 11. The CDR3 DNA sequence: TGTGCCAGCTCACCCCGACAGGGGCCCACGGAGGGCTACACCTTC. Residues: CASSPRQGPTEGYTF.

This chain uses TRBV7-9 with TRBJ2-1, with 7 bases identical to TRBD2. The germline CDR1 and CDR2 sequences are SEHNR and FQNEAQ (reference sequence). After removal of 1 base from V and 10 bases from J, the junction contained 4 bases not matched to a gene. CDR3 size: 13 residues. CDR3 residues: CASSLGGAGEQFF. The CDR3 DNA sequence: TGTGCCAGCAGCTTAGGTGGAGCGGGGGAGCAGTTCTTC.

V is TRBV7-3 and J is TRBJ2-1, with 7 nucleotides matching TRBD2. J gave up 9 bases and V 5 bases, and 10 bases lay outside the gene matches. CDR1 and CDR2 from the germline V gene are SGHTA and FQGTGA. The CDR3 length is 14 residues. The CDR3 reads CASSHGLESGEQFF. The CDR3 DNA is TGTGCCAGCAGCCACGGACTAGAGTCCGGTGAGCAGTTCTTC.

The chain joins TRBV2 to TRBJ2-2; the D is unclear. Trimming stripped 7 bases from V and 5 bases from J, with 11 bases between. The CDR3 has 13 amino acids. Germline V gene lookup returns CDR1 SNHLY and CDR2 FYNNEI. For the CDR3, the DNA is TGTGCCAGCATAGCTGAACGGACCGGGGAGCTGTTTTTT. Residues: CASIAERTGELFF.

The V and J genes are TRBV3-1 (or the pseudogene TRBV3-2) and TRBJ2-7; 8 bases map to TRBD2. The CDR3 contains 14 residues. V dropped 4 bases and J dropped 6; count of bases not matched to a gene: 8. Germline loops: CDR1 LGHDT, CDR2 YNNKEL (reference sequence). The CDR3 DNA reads TGTGCCAGCAGCCCTACGAGCGGGAGTCGCGAGCAGTACTTC. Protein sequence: CASSPTSGSREQYF.

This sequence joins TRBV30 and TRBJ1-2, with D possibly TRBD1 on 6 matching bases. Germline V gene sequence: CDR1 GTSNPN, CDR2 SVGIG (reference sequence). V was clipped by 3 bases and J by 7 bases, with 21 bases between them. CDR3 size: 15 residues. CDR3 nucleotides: TGTGCCTGGAGGAAACAGGGCTCCGGTTTTGCTGGCTACACCTTC. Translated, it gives CAWRKQGSGFAGYTF.

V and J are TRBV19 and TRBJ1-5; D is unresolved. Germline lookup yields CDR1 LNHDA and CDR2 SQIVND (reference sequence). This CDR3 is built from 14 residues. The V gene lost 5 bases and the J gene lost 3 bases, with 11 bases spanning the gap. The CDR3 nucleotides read TGTGCCAGTAGTGTGCGAATTTACAATCAGCCCCAGCATTTT. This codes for CASSVRIYNQPQHF. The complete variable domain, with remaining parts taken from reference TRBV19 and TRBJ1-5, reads DGGITQSPKYLFRKEGQNVTLSCEQNLNHDAMYWYRQDPGQGLRLIYYSQIVNDFQKGDIAEGYSVSREKKESFPLTVTSAQKNPTAFYLCASSVRIYNQPQHFGDGTRLSIL.